These 4 T cell receptor beta chains came from one sample sequenced in a study of blood T cell repertoires in COVID-19. Only in-frame clones appear in the TCRdb table, and some are missing; sequencing was by immunoSEQ multiplex PCR. The repertoire holds under 250,000 clones, around 84% seen once, with roughly 13% in the top ten. Sequences were obtained from peripheral blood. The origin of the receptors is a human donor in a cohort sampled during active COVID-19.

The table lists this clone with a few counts. The chain uses TRBV10-1 and TRBJ1-5; tentative D call: TRBD1 (6 bases). Trimming pared 7 bases from V and 9 bases from J, leaving 16 bases between. The germline V gene has CDR1 WNHNN and CDR2 SYGVQD (reference sequence). The CDR3 totals 13 residues. CDR3 loop: CASTGQSKGPQHF. In nucleotides, the CDR3 is TGCGCCAGCACCGGACAGTCCAAGGGGCCCCAGCATTTT.

This chain links TRBV19 with TRBJ1-6; no clear D gene. V was shortened by 3 bases and J by 5 bases, with 2 bases between the two germline ends. The CDR3 loop spans 12 amino acids. Germline loops: CDR1 LNHDA, CDR2 SQIVND (reference sequence). CDR3 amino acids: CASSIDNSPLHF. In DNA, the CDR3 is TGTGCCAGTAGTATCGATAATTCACCCCTCCACTTT.

This chain connects TRBV28 to TRBJ1-1; TRBD1 matches at 8 bases. Trimming cost V 5 bases and J 3 bases; bases outside gene matches: 8. Germline V CDR1 and CDR2: MDHEN, SYDVKM. The CDR3 is 15 amino acids. The CDR3, as DNA: TGTGCCAGCAGTGATCCAGGGGGCGAGTACACTGAAGCTTTCTTT. It codes for CASSDPGGEYTEAFF.

The gene calls are TRBV28 and TRBJ1-1, with a tentative D call TRBD1 (6 bases). Germline loops: CDR1 MDHEN, CDR2 SYDVKM. V shed 6 bases and J shed 3 bases, with 8 bases lying between them. This CDR3 has 12 residues. The CDR3 bases are TGTGCCAGCAGCACAGGGTACACTGAAGCTTTCTTT. It translates to CASSTGYTEAFF.